The TCR beta chain under discussion was sequenced for a study of blood T cells in healthy people across ages. About this clonotype: No antigen is known for it.

Study conclusions and caveats: Greater diversity and more naive CD4+ cells were seen in long-lived donors than in aged donors. Unsorted PBMCs ruled out conclusive naive versus antigen-experienced comparison.

PCR was performed a second time for about 7 to 11 cycles using a sample-barcoded 5' primer and a J-beta primer mix. Each cDNA molecule received a tag from a template-switch adaptor that had 12 random nucleotides. TCRdb independently ran MiXCR on the 5' RACE reads; one entry per CDR3 protein. This sample has 1.4 million to 1.5 million distinct CDR3 sequences, with approximately 42% found just once. Germline V lookup: CDR1 SGDLS, CDR2 YYNGEE. Trimming took 2 bases from V and 1 from J, leaving 9 bases between them. CDR3 length: 14 amino acids. The sequence was collected from a woman aged 18-29 years in good health. Sequencing was carried out using blood. V usage is TRBV9 and J usage is TRBJ2-5; D gene ambiguous. The CDR3: CASSVEQSQETQYF. The CDR3 DNA reads TGTGCCAGCAGCGTTGAGCAGTCCCAAGAGACCCAGTACTTC.